This T cell receptor (beta chain) was retrieved from a study of PD-1 blockade in classical Hodgkin lymphoma. The CDR3 runs to 16 residues. Germline loops: CDR1 SEHNR, CDR2 FQNEAQ (reference sequence). Germline trimming cut 5 bases from V and 4 bases from J; bases unmatched to any gene: 9. Time point meaning: newly diagnosed, previously untreated cHL patient sample. Isolated CD8+ T cells were derived from thawed PBMCs through magnetic negative selection. Comparison used PBMCs from newly diagnosed, untreated classical Hodgkin lymphoma. Libraries were prepared by immunoSEQ multiplex PCR; TCRdb keeps only in-frame clonotypes and omits some of them. The sample consists of some 10,000 clones, approximately 90% of them appearing once. Of note for this clone: Its antigen is as yet unknown.

Study results and caveats: Baseline TCR diversity was reportedly lower in newly diagnosed patients than healthy donors. Why the repertoires differ is still unclear, perhaps disease activity or prior therapy.

The specimen was CD8+ T cells from blood. The receptor comes from a human donor with classical Hodgkin lymphoma. The gene calls are TRBV7-9 and TRBJ1-2, with 11 bases fitting TRBD1. CDR3 loop: CASSKDRGRKVYGYTF. The CDR3 DNA reads as TGTGCCAGCAGCAAGGACAGGGGGCGCAAGGTCTATGGCTACACCTTC.